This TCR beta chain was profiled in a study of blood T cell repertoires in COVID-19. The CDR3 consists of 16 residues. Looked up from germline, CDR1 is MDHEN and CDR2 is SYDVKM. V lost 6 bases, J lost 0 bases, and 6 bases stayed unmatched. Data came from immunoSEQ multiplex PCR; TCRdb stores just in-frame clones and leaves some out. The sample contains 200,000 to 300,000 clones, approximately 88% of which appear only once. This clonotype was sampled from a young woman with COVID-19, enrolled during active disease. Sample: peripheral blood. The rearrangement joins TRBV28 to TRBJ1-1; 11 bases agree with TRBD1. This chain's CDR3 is CASRDRGRGLNTEAFF. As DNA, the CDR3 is TGTGCCAGCAGGGACAGGGGGCGGGGGTTGAACACTGAAGCTTTCTTT.